Sequencing of this T cell receptor (beta chain) was carried out in a study of T cells in Graves' hyperthyroidism and ophthalmopathy. The CDR3 spans 17 residues. Germline CDR1 and CDR2: SGHNT and YYREEE (reference sequence). The junction had 14 bases not matched to a gene; V was cut back by 5 bases and J by 1 base. It was RNA transcripts that yielded the amplified TCR beta CDR3 regions. The HTBI primer set drove a first-round RT-PCR of the TCR CDR3. In TCRdb, the multiplex PCR reads were re-called with MiXCR into one record per CDR3 protein. Of under 400,000 distinct CDR3 sequences in the sample, roughly 13% were seen once.

The chain recombines TRBV5-4 with TRBJ2-5, with 7 bases matching TRBD2. The sample consisted of blood. This receptor was taken from a woman aged 18 to 35 with Graves' hyperthyroidism. CDR3 nucleotide sequence: TGTGCCAGCAGTCCAGGGAGGGGCCGGGCCGTCCAAGAGACCCAGTACTTC. The encoded protein is CASSPGRGRAVQETQYF.